This T cell receptor (beta chain) was recovered during a study of shared clonotypes between healthy human individuals. This clone was counted once. Its cognate antigen is unknown. Other nucleotide sequences from this sample produce the same CDR3. Germline CDR1 reads SEHNR; CDR2 reads FQNEAQ (reference sequence). The CDR3 covers 14 residues. The V and J ends lost 1 base and 4 bases respectively, with 11 bases between them. Overall study findings and caveats: Incomplete sequencing of sorted subsets was indicated by rarefaction despite large depth. Naive subsets usually exceeded memory subsets in estimated richness.

Profiled with immunoSEQ multiplex PCR; TCRdb holds only in-frame clones, not every one. Here the sample spans more than 1,200,000 clones, approximately 98.5% being singletons. This receptor was identified in a man aged 30-40 years in good health. The chain joins TRBV7-9 to TRBJ2-7; D gene ambiguous. Sequenced input: naive CD4+ T cells sorted from blood. Subset reported: CD45RA+ positively selected. The CDR3 sequence is CASSLEGRPYEQYF. Here the CDR3 DNA reads TGTGCCAGCAGCTTAGAGGGCCGACCTTACGAGCAGTACTTC.